This section outlines one TCR beta chain sequence together with its context. The antigen remains unidentified. CDR1 is SGHAT and CDR2 is FQNNGV in the germline V gene. V lost 7 bases and J lost 0, with 21 bases in between. This CDR3 comprises 18 residues. The sample originates from a study of cytomegalovirus exposure and HLA in healthy donors. Study as a whole: Researchers found that less than 90% of about 400 genotyped donors fell within the Caucasian-associated ancestry cluster. Study-wide results and limits: Researchers catalogued about 150 TCR beta chains as cytomegalovirus-associated. High sensitivity and specificity were reportedly achieved when the classifier diagnosed cytomegalovirus status. TCR beta sequences numbering over 15,000 were associated with HLA alleles at 0.05 false discovery rate in a later analysis.

The PCR employed 60 Vbeta primers together with 13 Jbeta primers. Libraries were prepared by immunoSEQ multiplex PCR; TCRdb keeps only in-frame clonotypes and omits some of them. This sample has 110,000 to 150,000 clones; around 82% occur once, and the top ten carry 2% to 2.5%. The J gene is TRBJ1-4, the V gene TRBV11-2; tentatively, D is TRBD1 (6 bases). This clonotype was obtained from a woman aged 18-30 years in good health and CMV-seropositive. Sequencing was carried out using PBMCs. CDR3 loop: CASIRTAGPVATNEKLFF. The CDR3 DNA sequence: TGTGCCAGCATAAGGACAGCCGGGCCGGTGGCAACTAATGAAAAACTGTTTTTT.